The clone carrying this T cell receptor (beta chain) was seen repeatedly, ten times or more. Antigen specificity is unknown. This entry belongs to a study of response to subunit inactivated influenza vaccine. TCRdb ran MiXCR on the RT-PCR reads and lists one entry per CDR3 protein. The table shows roughly 650,000 distinct CDR3 sequences, with roughly 15% occurring only once. The study, taken as a whole, reports: Seasonal influenza vaccination, on each occasion, was suggested by the authors to recruit few new T cells.

CDR1 and CDR2 (germline): DFQATT, SNEGSKA (reference sequence). Trimming shortened V by 8 bases and J by 10 bases, and 17 bases separated the two germline ends. This CDR3 region has 12 residues. The specimen comprised PBMCs from blood, sampled 14 days before vaccination. This rearrangement joins TRBV20-1 to TRBJ1-4; unclear D gene. This TCR derives from a man aged 50 or older who received an inactivated influenza vaccine. This CDR3 is CSIPDLAAKLFF. CDR3 DNA: TGCAGTATCCCGGACCTGGCTGCAAAACTGTTTTTT.